This TCR beta chain was profiled in a study of radiotherapy plus CTLA-4 blockade in lung cancer. Notes on the study in general: Clones derived from tumor TCRs expanded in blood after radiotherapy plus ipilimumab.

CDR1 is MGHRA, CDR2 YSYEKL, per germline. The CDR3 is made up of 14 amino acids. V shed 0 bases, J shed 2 bases, and the junction held 1 base outside the gene matches. About this clone: Its matching antigen is unknown.

Sequencing was performed with immunoSEQ multiplex PCR; in TCRdb, only in-frame clones are kept and a portion is missing. The data hold about 36,000 clones, with over 60% observed a single time. This TCR was sampled from a human donor with non-small cell lung cancer who had stable disease on radiotherapy plus ipilimumab. The sequencing used peripheral blood, collected from a patient treated with radiotherapy plus ipilimumab. The V gene is TRBV4-1, the J gene TRBJ2-7; 7 nucleotides align to TRBD1. The CDR3 DNA reads TGCGCCAGCAGCCAAGAACAGGGGACCTACGAGCAGTACTTC. This sequence encodes CASSQEQGTYEQYF.